Here is one TCR beta chain with its context. Trimming took 2 bases from V and 8 from J, leaving 15 bases between them. Germline CDR1 reads LNHDA; CDR2 reads SQIVND (reference sequence). This CDR3 has 14 amino acids. These data originate in a study of STAT5B mutations in CD4+ large granular lymphocyte leukemia. Repertoires were generated with immunoSEQ multiplex PCR, while TCRdb's copy carries only in-frame clones and drops some. The table lists 15,000 to 20,000 clones, about four fifths of them singletons, with under 15% in the top ten. This sequence joins TRBV19 and TRBJ1-2, with D perhaps TRBD1 (6 bases). Input material: CD4+ T cells from blood buffy coats. The source of this sequence is a human donor in good health. The CDR3 sequence is CASSILTDSNGYTF. The CDR3 nucleotides read TGTGCCAGTAGTATATTAACGGACAGTAACGGCTACACCTTC.